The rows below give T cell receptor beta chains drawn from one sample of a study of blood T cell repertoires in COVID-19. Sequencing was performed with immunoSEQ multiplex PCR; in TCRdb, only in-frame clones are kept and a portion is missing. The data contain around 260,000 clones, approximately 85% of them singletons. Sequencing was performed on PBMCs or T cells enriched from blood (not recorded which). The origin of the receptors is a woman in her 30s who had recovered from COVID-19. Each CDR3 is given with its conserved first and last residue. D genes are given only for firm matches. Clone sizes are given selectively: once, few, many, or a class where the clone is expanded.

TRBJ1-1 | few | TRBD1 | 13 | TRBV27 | TGTGCCAGCCGAGACAGGGCTGACAATGAAGCTTTCTTT | CASRDRADNEAFF
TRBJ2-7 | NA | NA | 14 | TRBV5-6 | TGTGCCAGCAGCCCCCAGGCAATCTCCTACGAGCAGTACTTC | CASSPQAISYEQYF
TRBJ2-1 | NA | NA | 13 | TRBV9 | TGTGCCAGCAGCGGATTCCAGGGCAATGAGCAGTTCTTC | CASSGFQGNEQFF
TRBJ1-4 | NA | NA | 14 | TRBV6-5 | TGTGCCAGCAGTAGACGGGGGTTTGATGAAAAACTGTTTTTT | CASSRRGFDEKLFF
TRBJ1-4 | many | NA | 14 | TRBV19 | TGTGCCAGTAGTATCGGGGGAACTAATGAAAAACTGTTTTTT | CASSIGGTNEKLFF
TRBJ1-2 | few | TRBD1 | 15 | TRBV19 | TGTGCCAGTAGTATTACGGCAGGGGGCATCTATGGCTACACCTTC | CASSITAGGIYGYTF
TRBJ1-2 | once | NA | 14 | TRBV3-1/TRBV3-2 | TGTGCCAGCAGCTTTCCGGGGTCAAACTATGGCTACACCTTC | CASSFPGSNYGYTF
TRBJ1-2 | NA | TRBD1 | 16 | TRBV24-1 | TGTGCCACCAGTGATGCCGGACAGGGAGCTAACTATGGCTACACCTTC | CATSDAGQGANYGYTF
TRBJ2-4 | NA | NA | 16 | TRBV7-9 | TGTGCCAGCAGCTTAGGTACCCTAGCGGCCAAAAACATTCAGTACTTC | CASSLGTLAAKNIQYF
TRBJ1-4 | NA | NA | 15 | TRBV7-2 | TGTGCCAGCAGCTTAGCCGGACACACTAATGAAAAACTGTTTTTT | CASSLAGHTNEKLFF
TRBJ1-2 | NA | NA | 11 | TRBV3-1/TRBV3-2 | TGTGCCAGCAGCCAAGATCTCTGGGCAGTCTTC | CASSQDLWAVF
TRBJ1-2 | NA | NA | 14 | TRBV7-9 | TGTGCCAGCAGCGTAGGATCACAGAACTATGGCTACACCTTC | CASSVGSQNYGYTF
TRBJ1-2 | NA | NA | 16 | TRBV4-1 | TGCGCCAGCAGCCAAGAATCGGGGGGACCTAACTATGGCTACACCTTC | CASSQESGGPNYGYTF
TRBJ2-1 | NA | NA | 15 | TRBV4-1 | TGCGCCAGCAGCCGGACAGCGCCGGGCTACAATGAGCAGTTCTTC | CASSRTAPGYNEQFF
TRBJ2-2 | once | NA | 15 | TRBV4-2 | TGTGCCAGCAGCCAAGAGACAGTGGGTACCGGGGAGCTGTTTTTT | CASSQETVGTGELFF
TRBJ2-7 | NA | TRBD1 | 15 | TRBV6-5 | TGTGCCAGCAGTTACCAGCTCAGGGGGAGCTACGAGCAGTACTTC | CASSYQLRGSYEQYF
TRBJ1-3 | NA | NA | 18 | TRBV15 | TGTGCCACCAGCTCAGAGTGGTCCGCAGGGGTATCTGGAAACACCATATATTTT | CATSSEWSAGVSGNTIYF
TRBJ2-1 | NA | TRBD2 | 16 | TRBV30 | TGTGCCGGCAAGAACCCGACGGGCGGGGAGGGTAATGAGCAGTTCTTC | CAGKNPTGGEGNEQFF
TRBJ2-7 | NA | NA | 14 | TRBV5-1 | TGCGCCAGCAGCTCCCAGGGGAGGGACTACGAGCAGTACTTC | CASSSQGRDYEQYF
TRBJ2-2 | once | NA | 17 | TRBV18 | TGTGCCAGCTCACCACCGCTCGGTTTTTCGAACACCGGGGAGCTGTTTTTT | CASSPPLGFSNTGELFF
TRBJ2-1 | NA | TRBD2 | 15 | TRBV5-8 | TGTGCCAGCAGCGCGGGACTAGCGGATTACAATGAGCAGTTCTTC | CASSAGLADYNEQFF
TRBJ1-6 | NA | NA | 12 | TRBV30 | TGTGCCTGGAGCGATCAGAATTCACCCCTCCACTTT | CAWSDQNSPLHF
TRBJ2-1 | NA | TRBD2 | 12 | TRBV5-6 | TGTGCCACCTGGACTAGTAGAAATGAGCAGTTCTTC | CATWTSRNEQFF
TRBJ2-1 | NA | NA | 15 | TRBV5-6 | TGTGCCAGCAGCTTGGCCCCCGGTTTCTACAATGAGCAGTTCTTC | CASSLAPGFYNEQFF
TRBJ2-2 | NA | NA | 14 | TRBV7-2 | TGTGCCAGCAGCTTCGGTCGGGGAACCGGGGAGCTGTTTTTT | CASSFGRGTGELFF
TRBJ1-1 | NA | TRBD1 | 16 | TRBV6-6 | TGTGCCAGCAGTTACGAGGGACAGGGCGAGAACACTGAAGCTTTCTTT | CASSYEGQGENTEAFF
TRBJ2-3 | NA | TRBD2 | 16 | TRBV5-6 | TGTGCCAGCAGCTTCGTAGCGGGAATGGACGCAGATACGCAGTATTTT | CASSFVAGMDADTQYF